The rows below give T cell receptor beta chains drawn from one sample of a study of early T cells in non-severe SARS-CoV-2 infection. One entry per CDR3 protein results from TCRdb running MiXCR on the 5' RACE reads. The profile shows roughly 49,000 distinct CDR3 sequences, around 4.6% of them singletons. Sequencing was carried out using whole blood. The receptor set was obtained from an adult who was a healthcare worker with PCR-confirmed SARS-CoV-2 infection or an uninfected control (not recorded which). CDR3s include the opening cysteine and the closing phenylalanine or tryptophan. Each record gives: V gene, clone size, D gene, J gene, CDR3 length, CDR3 DNA, CDR3 protein. The D gene is left open where the match is weak. Not every row has a clone size; where given, it reads once, few, many or a size class.

TRBV27	few	NA	TRBJ2-7	16	TGTGCCAGCAGTTCCCCGTCACGAGGAGGGGTGGGCGAGCAGTACTTC	CASSSPSRGGVGEQYF
TRBV9	few	TRBD1	TRBJ1-2	14	TGTGCCAGCAGCGTCGACAGGGGGCAAAAAGGCTACACCTTC	CASSVDRGQKGYTF
TRBV30	many	TRBD1	TRBJ2-3	15	TGTGCCTGGAGTGTAAATACAGGGGGCACAGATACGCAGTATTTT	CAWSVNTGGTDTQYF
TRBV20-1	many	NA	TRBJ2-7	13	TGCAGTGCTCCGACTAGAAAAGGCGACGAGCAGTACTTC	CSAPTRKGDEQYF
TRBV6-5	many	TRBD2	TRBJ2-7	15	TGTGCCAGCAGTGCCCGACTAGCGGGAGGGGACGAGCAGTACTTC	CASSARLAGGDEQYF
TRBV7-2	many	NA	TRBJ2-5	14	TGTGCCAGCAGCTTGAGTCAAAACCAAGAGACCCAGTACTTC	CASSLSQNQETQYF
TRBV11-3	many	NA	TRBJ2-7	12	TGTGCCAGCTGGAGAGAAAGGGACGAGCAGTACTTC	CASWRERDEQYF
TRBV7-6	many	TRBD1	TRBJ1-2	14	TGTGCCAGCAGCTCCGGGACAGGGGGCTATGGCTACACCTTC	CASSSGTGGYGYTF
TRBV12-5	NA	TRBD1	TRBJ2-7	14	TGTGCTAGTGGTTTAACGACAGGGCCCTACGAGCAGTACTTC	CASGLTTGPYEQYF
TRBV9	many	NA	TRBJ2-3	14	TGTGCCAGCAGCGTAGAGACCCGGGAAGATACGCAGTATTTT	CASSVETREDTQYF
TRBV7-8	many	TRBD1	TRBJ1-1	14	TGTGCCAGCAGCTTGGGACAGGGTTTGGGTGAAGCTTTCTTT	CASSLGQGLGEAFF
TRBV4-2	many	NA	TRBJ1-3	14	TGTGCCAGCAGCCAAGACAGACTTGGAAACACCATATATTTT	CASSQDRLGNTIYF
TRBV7-2	many	TRBD1	TRBJ1-4	14	TGTGCCAGCAGCTTGACAGGGGGACCCGAAAAACTGTTTTTT	CASSLTGGPEKLFF
TRBV11-2	few	TRBD2	TRBJ2-2	16	TGTGCCAGCAGCCCCCAAATAGCGGGGTCGACCGGGGAGCTGTTTTTT	CASSPQIAGSTGELFF
TRBV12-3/TRBV12-4	many	NA	TRBJ1-2	15	TGTGCCAGCAGTCCGCAGGGTAACACTAACTATGGCTACACCTTC	CASSPQGNTNYGYTF
TRBV20-1	many	TRBD2	TRBJ2-1	15	TGCAGTGCCGGACTAGCGGATAGCTCCTACAATGAGCAGTTCTTC	CSAGLADSSYNEQFF
TRBV25-1	many	NA	TRBJ1-2	14	TGTGCCAGCAGTGAGAGCTCGGGCTCACGGGTGAACACCTTC	CASSESSGSRVNTF
TRBV6-1	many	NA	TRBJ1-2	17	TGTGCCAGCAAGACCCTACTGGTCGACAGAGCTAACTATGGCTACACCTTC	CASKTLLVDRANYGYTF
TRBV13	many	NA	TRBJ1-5	13	TGTGCCAGCAGTCGTAATCAGATACAGCCCCAGCATTTT	CASSRNQIQPQHF
TRBV6-5	many	TRBD1	TRBJ1-6	17	TGTGCCAGCAGTTTCTCGGCCAGGGGGCATGATAATTCACCCCTCCACTTT	CASSFSARGHDNSPLHF
TRBV20-1	NA	NA	TRBJ2-1	16	TGCAGTTCGGGCTTAGCGGCCGGCGGGATCCGCAATGAGCAGTTCTTC	CSSGLAAGGIRNEQFF
TRBV5-1	many	TRBD1	TRBJ1-3	15	TGCGCCAGCAGCTGGACAGGGAGTTCGGGAAACACCATATATTTT	CASSWTGSSGNTIYF